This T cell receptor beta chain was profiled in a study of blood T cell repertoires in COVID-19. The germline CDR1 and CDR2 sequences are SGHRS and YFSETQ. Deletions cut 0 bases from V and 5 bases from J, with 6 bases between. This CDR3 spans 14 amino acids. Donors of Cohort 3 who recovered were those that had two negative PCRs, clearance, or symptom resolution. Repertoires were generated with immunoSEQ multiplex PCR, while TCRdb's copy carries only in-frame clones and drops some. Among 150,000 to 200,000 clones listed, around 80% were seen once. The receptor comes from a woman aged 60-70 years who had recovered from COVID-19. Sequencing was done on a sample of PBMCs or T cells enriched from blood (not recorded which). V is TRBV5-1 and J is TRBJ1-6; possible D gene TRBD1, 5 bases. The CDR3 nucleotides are TGCGCCAGCAGCTTGGGGACAAATAATTCACCCCTCCACTTT. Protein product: CASSLGTNNSPLHF.